This T cell receptor beta chain comes out of a study of spatial heterogeneity in lung cancer. Study-level points and caveats: The number of expanded tumor alpha and beta chains correlated with mutation number.

The CDR3 spans 15 residues. V was pared by 4 bases and J by 6 bases, with 9 bases of the junction left unmatched. The germline V gene encodes CDR1 MNHNS and CDR2 SASEGT. TCRdb re-called the 5' RACE reads through MiXCR, storing one row per CDR3 protein. The table lists about 2,000 distinct CDR3 sequences, about 1% of them singletons. Time point noted: sample taken at primary tumor resection. This clonotype is medium-sized. Its matching antigen is unknown. The specimen comprised lung tumor tissue, sampled at surgery. The clonotype originates from a male donor with early-stage non-small cell lung cancer. The gene calls are TRBV6-1 and TRBJ1-5; 7 bases agree with TRBD1. The CDR3 loop is CASSAGQALIQPQHF. In DNA, the CDR3 is TGTGCCAGCAGTGCCGGACAGGCGTTGATTCAGCCCCAGCATTTT.